This TCR beta chain was found in a study of OX40 agonist ivuxolimab in advanced cancers. For context, the study as a whole: The costimulatory receptor OX40 (CD134) was targeted by ivuxolimab, a fully human IgG2 agonistic monoclonal antibody. Intravenous ivuxolimab was administered to patients every 2 weeks at six dose levels: 0.01, 0.1, 0.3, 1.5, 3 and 10 mg/kg. Of the approximately 54 dose-escalation patients, hepatocellular carcinoma was present in about 20, melanoma in some 15, renal cell carcinoma in 9 and head and neck cancer in 9. In the dose-escalation cohort, around four fifths of patients were male, and the mean age was approximately 55 years, with a range of about 23 to 85. Prior anti-PD-1, anti-PD-L1 or anti-CTLA-4 therapy was permitted, and checkpoint inhibitors had been received by roughly 40% of dose-escalation patients. Three dose-escalation patients achieved partial responses, one with hepatocellular carcinoma and two with cutaneous melanoma. Peripheral TCRbeta sequencing aimed to test whether ivuxolimab altered TCR sequence diversity and caused clonal T-cell expansion. The monotherapy dose-escalation portion (N of about 49 patients) of the phase I ivuxolimab trial is reported in the paper. What the work shows at the level of the full study, not this receptor alone: Low levels of normalized T-cell clonal expansion were also shown by some nonresponding patients. Partial responders in the 0.1-3.0 mg/kg groups had among the lowest normalized peripheral clonal expansion, especially among CD8+ T cells. After ivuxolimab, more expanded clones were found on average in CD8+ T cells than in CD4+ T cells. At doses of 0.1 to 3.0 mg/kg, clonal expansion of both CD4+ and CD8+ T cells in blood was seen between baseline and week 6. Antigen specificity was not determined for the clonally expanded peripheral T cells.

Patients with a history of autoimmune disease or receiving systemic immunosuppression were excluded from the trial. Peripheral blood for TCR sequencing was collected from all dose cohorts at baseline, on cycle 4 day 1, and on cycle 7 day 1. The samples were taken from a phase I, first-in-human, multicenter, open-label dose-escalation trial of ivuxolimab. Adults with locally advanced or metastatic head and neck squamous cell, hepatocellular, melanoma or renal cell carcinoma were enrolled in the trial. CD4+ and CD8+ T cells were sorted separately from peripheral blood before TCR sequencing. Concerning this clone itself: Its antigen has not been determined. It has no much larger one-base neighbor in the sample; base qualities were not kept.

The CDR3 holds 15 amino acids from the cysteine to the phenylalanine. Left in the record is the CDR3 DNA by itself, 45 bases read in frame from the first base. Trimming leaves V shorter by 4 bases and J shorter by 6 bases, with the junction holding 6 bases beyond the gene matches. From a lookup of the germline V gene (reference sequence), CDR1 and CDR2 are MNHEY and SMNVEV. To sequence the TCRbeta CDR3 region, genomic DNA was isolated from the sorted cells. The immunoSEQ Assay was used for sequencing of TCRbeta CDR3 regions. The table was pulled from immuneACCESS by TCRdb, which kept in-frame rearrangements only. Such tables lose some clones; where checked, under half of the loss comes from unresolved V genes, and the rest has no known cause. For this sample there are tens of thousands of clones; over 70% appear just once. The ten largest clones capture approximately 1.7% of the sample.

The starting material was CD4+ or CD8+ T cells sorted from blood, obtained in a trial of the OX40 agonist ivuxolimab. This receptor was identified in an adult with an advanced solid tumor such as melanoma, head and neck, liver or kidney cancer. This receptor chain uses TRBV27 and TRBJ2-7; a stretch of 13 junction bases matches TRBD2. The CDR3 region: CASSSWTSGSIEQYF. In nucleotide form, the sequence is TGTGCCAGCAGTTCCTGGACTAGCGGGAGCATCGAGCAGTACTTC.